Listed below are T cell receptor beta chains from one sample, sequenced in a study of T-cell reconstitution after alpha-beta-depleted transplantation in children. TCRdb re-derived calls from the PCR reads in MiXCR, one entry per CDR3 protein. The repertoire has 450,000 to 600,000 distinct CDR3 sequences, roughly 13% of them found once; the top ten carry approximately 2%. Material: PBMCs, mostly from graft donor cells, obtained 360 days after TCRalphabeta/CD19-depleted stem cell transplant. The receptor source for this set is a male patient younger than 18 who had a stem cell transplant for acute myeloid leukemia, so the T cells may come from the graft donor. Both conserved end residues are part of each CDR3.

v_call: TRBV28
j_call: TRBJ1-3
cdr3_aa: CASVAGALGNTIYF

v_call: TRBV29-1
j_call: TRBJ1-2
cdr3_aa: CSSAAGEKDYGYTF

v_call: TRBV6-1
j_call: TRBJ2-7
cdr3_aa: CATSDSGVNREQYF

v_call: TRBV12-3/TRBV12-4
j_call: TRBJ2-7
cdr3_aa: CASKPTGTGSYEQYF

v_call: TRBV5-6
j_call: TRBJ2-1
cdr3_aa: CASSLAYQGPNEQFF

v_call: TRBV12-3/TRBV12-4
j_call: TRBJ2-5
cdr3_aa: CASSLARGTGQETQYF

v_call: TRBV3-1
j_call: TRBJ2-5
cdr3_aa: CASSQGLETQYF

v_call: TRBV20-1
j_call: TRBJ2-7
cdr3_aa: CSARERVGSYEQYF

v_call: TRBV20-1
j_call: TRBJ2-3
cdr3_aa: CSAREDSTDTQYF

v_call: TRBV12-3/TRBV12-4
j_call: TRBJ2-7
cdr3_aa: CASSLGDRIYEQYF

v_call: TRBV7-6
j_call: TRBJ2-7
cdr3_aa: CASSLGQGGSYEQYF

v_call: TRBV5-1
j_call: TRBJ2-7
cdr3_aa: CASSPRPGGTRAYEQYF

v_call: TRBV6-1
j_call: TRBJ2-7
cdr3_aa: CASSADNLSYEQYF

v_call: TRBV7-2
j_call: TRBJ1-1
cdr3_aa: CASSARTGVNTEAFF

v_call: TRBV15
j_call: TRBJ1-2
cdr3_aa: CATSRTVLQGINYGYTF

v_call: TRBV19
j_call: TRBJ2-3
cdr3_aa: CASSIRLAGGPWSDTQYF

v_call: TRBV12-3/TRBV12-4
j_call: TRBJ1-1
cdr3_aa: CASSSDRVGLEAFF

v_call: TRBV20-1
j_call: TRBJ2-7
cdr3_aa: CSARDLERTSGSYEQYF

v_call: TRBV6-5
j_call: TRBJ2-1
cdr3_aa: CASSYLGTSANEQFF

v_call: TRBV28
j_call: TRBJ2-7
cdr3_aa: CATGELLIEQYF

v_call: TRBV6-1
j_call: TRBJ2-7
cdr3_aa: CASSGPGLAGGHLLNEQYF

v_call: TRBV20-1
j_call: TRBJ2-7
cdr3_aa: CSARDLGEHGQYF

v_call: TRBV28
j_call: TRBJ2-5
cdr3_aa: CASSLWSVGETQYF

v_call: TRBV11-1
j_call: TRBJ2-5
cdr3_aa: CASSLRRTETQYF

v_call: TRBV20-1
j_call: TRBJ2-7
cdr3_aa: CSASFSAMGYEQYF

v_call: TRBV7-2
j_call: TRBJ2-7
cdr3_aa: CASSFSTLLYEQYF

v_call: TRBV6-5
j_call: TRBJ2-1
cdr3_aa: CASSYRTFAEQFF

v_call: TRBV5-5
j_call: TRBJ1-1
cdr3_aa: CASSGRTGGADTEAFF

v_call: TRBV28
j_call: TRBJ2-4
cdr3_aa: CASSFSQESLAKNIQYF

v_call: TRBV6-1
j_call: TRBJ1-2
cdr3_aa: CASRTIQGSDGYTF

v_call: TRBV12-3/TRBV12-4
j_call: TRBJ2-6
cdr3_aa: CASSFEGSISGANVLTF

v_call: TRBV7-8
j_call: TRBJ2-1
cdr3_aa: CASSLDTGRGYNEQFF

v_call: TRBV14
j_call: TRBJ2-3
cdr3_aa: CASSQPGLVSDTQYF

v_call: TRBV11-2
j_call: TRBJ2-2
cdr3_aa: CASSLVPGGRTGELFF

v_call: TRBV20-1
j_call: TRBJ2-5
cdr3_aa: CSAVEGRLETQYF

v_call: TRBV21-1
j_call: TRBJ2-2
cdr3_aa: CASSNGRREGPTGELFF

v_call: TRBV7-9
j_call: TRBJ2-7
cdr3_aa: CASSLKRGENYEQYF

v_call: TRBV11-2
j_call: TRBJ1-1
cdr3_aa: CASSLDRAGRGNTEAFF

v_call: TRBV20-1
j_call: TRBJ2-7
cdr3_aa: CSARDPSSYEQYF

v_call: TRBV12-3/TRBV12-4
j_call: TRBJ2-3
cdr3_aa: CASSLNSGPESTDTQYF

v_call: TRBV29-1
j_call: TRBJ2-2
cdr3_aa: CSVETGLNTGELFF

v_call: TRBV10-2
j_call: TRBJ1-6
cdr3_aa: CASSESSGASPLHF

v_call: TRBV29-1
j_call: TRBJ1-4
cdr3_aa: CSVAGGPGEKLFF

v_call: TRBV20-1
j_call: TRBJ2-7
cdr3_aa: CSASMPRGQAYEQYF

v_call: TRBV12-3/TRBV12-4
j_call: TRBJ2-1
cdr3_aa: CASSLWGPNEQFF

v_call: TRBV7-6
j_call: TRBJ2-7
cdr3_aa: CASSNNRFEQYF

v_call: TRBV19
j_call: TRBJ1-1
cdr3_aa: CATIDRGGSTEAFF

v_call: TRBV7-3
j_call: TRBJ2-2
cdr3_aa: CASSFRASHTGELFF